The present T cell receptor (beta chain) was sequenced within a study of Graves' ophthalmopathy and Graves' hyperthyroidism. Study background: Stable hyperthyroidism referred to disease that showed no ophthalmopathy within 18 months of follow-up. Broader study findings: The model's ophthalmopathy progression predictions had roughly 65% sensitivity and less than 85% specificity. Blood samples also showed most expanded thyroid clonotypes exceeding 0.001 frequency.

Among the exclusions were patients with other autoimmune diseases, uncontrolled infections, pregnancy or lactation. On this clonotype: Antigen: not known.

The study amplified TCR beta CDR3 regions using RNA transcripts. The authors performed first-round RT-PCR with HTBI primers and then a second-round multiplex PCR. MiXCR, applied by TCRdb to the multiplex PCR reads, yields one record per CDR3 protein. Found here are over a million distinct CDR3 sequences, less than 45% of them singletons; the top ten hold over 8.5%. The germline gives CDR1 DFQATT, CDR2 SNEGSKA (reference sequence). This CDR3 region has 15 residues. Trimming took 2 bases from V and 6 from J; bases not matched to a gene: 12. V and J are TRBV20-1 and TRBJ1-1, with TRBD1 identical over 7 bases. The clonotype was recovered from an adult man with Graves' hyperthyroidism. Sequencing was done on a sample of peripheral blood or thyroid tissue (not recorded which). The CDR3 nucleotides are TGCAGTGCTAGACCTCTAAGGGGGCAGCCGGCTGAAGCTTTCTTT. Translating it yields CSARPLRGQPAEAFF.